These T cell receptor beta chains were read from a single sample in a study of blood T cell repertoires in COVID-19. Produced via immunoSEQ multiplex PCR; TCRdb's table is partial and in-frame only. The profile shows around 250,000 clones, 70% to 90% of them singletons. The sequenced sample consisted of PBMCs or T cells enriched from blood (not recorded which). The receptor set was obtained from a woman aged 45-65 years who had recovered from COVID-19. CDR3s include the opening cysteine and the closing phenylalanine or tryptophan. Each record gives: clone size, V gene, D gene, J gene, CDR3 protein, CDR3 DNA. The D gene is left open where the match is weak. The size field is filled for only some rows; it gives once, few, many or a size class.

-	TRBV12-3/TRBV12-4	-	TRBJ1-5	CASTWTIDQPQHF	TGTGCCAGCACTTGGACAATTGATCAGCCCCAGCATTTT
-	TRBV18	-	TRBJ1-1	CASSTVQDMAFF	TGTGCCAGCTCGACCGTTCAGGATATGGCTTTCTTT
many	TRBV29-1	TRBD2	TRBJ2-1	CSYWTSGRASDEQFF	TGCAGCTATTGGACTAGCGGGAGGGCCAGTGATGAGCAGTTCTTC
-	TRBV5-1	-	TRBJ1-2	CASSLWAGSNYGYTF	TGCGCCAGCAGCTTGTGGGCAGGCTCTAACTATGGCTACACCTTC
once	TRBV27	TRBD1	TRBJ1-6	CASSLWAGGSSPLHF	TGTGCCAGCAGTTTATGGGCAGGGGGAAGTTCACCCCTCCACTTT
-	TRBV6-5	TRBD2	TRBJ2-3	CASKRAGVPADTQYF	TGTGCCAGCAAACGGGCGGGAGTTCCAGCAGATACGCAGTATTTT
-	TRBV24-1	TRBD1	TRBJ2-5	CATSDPHRGEETQYF	TGTGCCACCAGTGATCCCCACAGGGGGGAGGAGACCCAGTACTTC
-	TRBV28	-	TRBJ1-1	CASKTANTEAFF	TGTGCCAGCAAAACAGCGAACACTGAAGCTTTCTTT
-	TRBV11-3	-	TRBJ2-3	CASSPRGVDTQYF	TGTGCCAGCAGCCCCCGGGGAGTAGATACGCAGTATTTT
-	TRBV28	TRBD1	TRBJ1-6	CASSNTGVGSPLHF	TGTGCCAGCAGTAATACAGGGGTAGGTTCACCCCTCCACTTT
-	TRBV5-4	TRBD1	TRBJ1-6	CASSFGTGGGNSPLHF	TGTGCCAGCAGCTTCGGGACAGGGGGCGGAAATTCACCCCTCCACTTT
once	TRBV2	TRBD1	TRBJ1-4	CASSRAPTGGATNEKLFF	TGTGCCAGCAGTCGAGCCCCGACAGGGGGCGCAACTAATGAAAAACTGTTTTTT
few	TRBV2	TRBD2	TRBJ2-7	CASSEPSGNSYEQYF	TGTGCCAGCAGTGAACCCAGCGGGAACTCCTACGAGCAGTACTTC
-	TRBV7-2	TRBD2	TRBJ2-2	CASSLTSAVNTGELFF	TGTGCCAGCAGCCTGACTAGCGCGGTGAACACCGGGGAGCTGTTTTTT
-	TRBV19	TRBD1	TRBJ1-6	CASSILRDSNSPLHF	TGTGCCAGTAGTATCCTCCGGGACAGCAATTCACCCCTCCACTTT
-	TRBV7-9	TRBD1	TRBJ2-2	CASSQGQVGTGELFF	TGTGCCAGCAGCCAGGGACAGGTGGGCACCGGGGAGCTGTTTTTT
-	TRBV3-1/TRBV3-2	TRBD1	TRBJ2-5	CASSQALTGKETQYF	TGTGCCAGCAGCCAAGCCTTGACAGGGAAAGAGACCCAGTACTTC
few	TRBV29-1	TRBD2	TRBJ2-1	CSAVTSGRDGEQFF	TGCAGCGCTGTGACTAGCGGGAGGGACGGTGAGCAGTTCTTC
-	TRBV5-4	-	TRBJ2-3	CASSLRTPSTDTQYF	TGTGCCAGCAGCTTGAGGACACCTAGCACAGATACGCAGTATTTT
-	TRBV5-1	TRBD2	TRBJ2-7	CASSLVGREASSYEQYF	TGCGCCAGCAGCTTGGTCGGGCGGGAGGCGAGCTCCTACGAGCAGTACTTC
-	TRBV28	TRBD1	TRBJ1-1	CASRTSGGQGATEAFF	TGTGCCAGCAGAACTTCAGGGGGACAGGGGGCCACTGAAGCTTTCTTT
-	TRBV5-1	TRBD2	TRBJ2-1	CASSSFAGTSQSSYNEQFF	TGCGCCAGCAGCTCATTCGCCGGGACTAGCCAAAGCTCCTACAATGAGCAGTTCTTC
-	TRBV3-1/TRBV3-2	-	TRBJ2-1	CASSQAGQGGNEQFF	TGTGCCAGCAGCCAAGCGGGGCAGGGGGGCAATGAGCAGTTCTTC
-	TRBV7-2	-	TRBJ2-7	CASSPDFSYEQYF	TGTGCCAGCAGCCCGGACTTTTCCTACGAGCAGTACTTC
-	TRBV27	TRBD2	TRBJ2-2	CASSAWTSGTNTGELFF	TGTGCCAGCAGTGCCTGGACTAGCGGCACGAACACCGGGGAGCTGTTTTTT
-	TRBV28	-	TRBJ1-6	CASSPTRGLSSYNSPLHF	TGTGCCAGCAGTCCAACCCGGGGACTGAGCTCCTATAATTCACCCCTCCACTTT
-	TRBV29-1	TRBD1	TRBJ1-1	CSVPGQGDTEAFF	TGCAGCGTTCCGGGACAGGGGGACACTGAAGCTTTCTTT
-	TRBV27	TRBD2	TRBJ2-5	CASSGREETQYF	TGTGCCAGCAGCGGGAGGGAAGAGACCCAGTACTTC
-	TRBV9	-	TRBJ1-2	CASSEHLGSYGYTF	TGTGCCAGCAGCGAACATTTGGGGAGTTATGGCTACACCTTC
once	TRBV27	-	TRBJ2-3	CASSPHNTDTQYF	TGTGCCAGCAGCCCACACAACACAGATACGCAGTATTTT
-	TRBV28	-	TRBJ1-1	CASTGYTEAFF	TGTGCCAGCACAGGGTATACTGAAGCTTTCTTT
-	TRBV5-1	-	TRBJ2-5	CASSSPQLSSGPTQYF	TGCGCCAGCAGCTCCCCCCAGCTATCCAGCGGCCCGACCCAGTACTTC
-	TRBV12-3/TRBV12-4	-	TRBJ2-7	CASSRDFSYEQYF	TGTGCCAGCAGTCGGGACTTCTCCTACGAGCAGTACTTC
-	TRBV13	-	TRBJ2-1	CASSPRTDYNEQFF	TGTGCCAGCAGCCCCAGGACAGACTACAATGAGCAGTTCTTC
once	TRBV2	-	TRBJ1-1	CASCPGQFGGAFF	TGTGCCAGCTGTCCAGGTCAATTCGGGGGAGCTTTCTTT
-	TRBV6-1	-	TRBJ1-4	CASSEATANEKLFF	TGTGCCAGCAGTGAAGCGACAGCTAATGAAAAACTGTTTTTT